This T cell receptor (beta chain) was observed in a study of cytomegalovirus exposure and HLA in healthy donors. Study-wide results and caveats: Equally common other TCR beta chains were less clonally expanded than HLA-associated ones, a later analysis found. Several of the most significant clusters appeared, in a later analysis, to be linked to common viral pathogens. Owing to their indistinguishability, certain V segments, notably TRBV6-2 and TRBV6-3, were excluded.

CDR1 is KGHSH and CDR2 is LQKENI in the germline V gene. V was clipped by 0 bases and J by 7 bases; unmatched bases: 7. This CDR3 contains 15 residues. In the PCR, 60 Vbeta and 13 Jbeta primers were used. Authors' data handling: It was a later analysis that counted roughly 79 million unique TCR beta chains, of which 9.5 million to 14 million were shared. The table came from immunoSEQ multiplex PCR; TCRdb's copy has only in-frame clones and leaves some out. V and J calls and clone size are those listed in that table; D and trimming were worked out from the DNA. Here the sample spans 65,000 to 85,000 clones, about four fifths being singletons. As for this clone: No antigen is known for it.

The chain has TRBV18 and TRBJ2-5; 8 bases fit TRBD1. The specimen sequenced was PBMCs. This TCR was sampled from a male donor in good health and CMV-seropositive. The CDR3 DNA follows: TGTGCCAGCTCACCACCGGCAGGGGGCATCGGGACCCAGTACTTC. Encoded protein: CASSPPAGGIGTQYF.